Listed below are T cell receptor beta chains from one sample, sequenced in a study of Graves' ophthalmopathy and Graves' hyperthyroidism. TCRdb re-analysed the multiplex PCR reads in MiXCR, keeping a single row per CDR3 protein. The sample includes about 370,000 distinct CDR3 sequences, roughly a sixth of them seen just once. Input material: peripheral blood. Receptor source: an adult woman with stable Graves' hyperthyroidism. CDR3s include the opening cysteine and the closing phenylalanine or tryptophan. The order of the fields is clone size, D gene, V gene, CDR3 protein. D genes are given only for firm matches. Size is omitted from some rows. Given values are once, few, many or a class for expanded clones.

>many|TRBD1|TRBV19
CASMLGTGASYTEAFF
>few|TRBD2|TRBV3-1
CASRSSSGSVADTQYF
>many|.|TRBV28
CASSLEGTFYEQYF
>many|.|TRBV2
CASSDRGRGYGNTIYF
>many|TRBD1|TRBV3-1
CASSQHPGGQGAGSPLHF
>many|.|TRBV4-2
CASSHLGGDTEAFF
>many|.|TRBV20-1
CSATPTEPLLYEQYF
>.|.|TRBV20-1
CSALAGGQAYEQYF
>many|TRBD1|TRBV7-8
CASSSPRRGGGHEQYF
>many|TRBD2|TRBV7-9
CASSLAGLAGIRETQYF
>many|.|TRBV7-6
CASSLAAGPYEQYF
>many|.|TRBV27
CASSGAPEDYGYTF
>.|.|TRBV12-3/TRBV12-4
CASSADTTEAFF
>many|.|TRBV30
CAWTSLNTEAFF
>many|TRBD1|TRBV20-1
CSAGSRDSPPFRYF
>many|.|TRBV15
CATRGRPNSYEQYF
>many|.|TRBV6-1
CASSAGAQLTEAFF
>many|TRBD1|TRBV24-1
CATQGVGTEAFF
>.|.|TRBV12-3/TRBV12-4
CASSLSRATGTEAFF
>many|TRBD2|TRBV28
CASSAFAGDFYEQYF
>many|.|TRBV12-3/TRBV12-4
CASSRGQNPGQPQHF
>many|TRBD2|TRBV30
CAWSVGTSGRTGETQYF